The 15 T cell receptor beta chains below all came from one sample that was sequenced in a study of cytomegalovirus exposure and HLA in healthy donors. Use of 60 Vbeta and 13 Jbeta primers characterized the PCR. Clones were read by immunoSEQ multiplex PCR, and TCRdb kept only the in-frame ones, dropping some. The table has approximately 190,000 clones, roughly 73% seen once. The sample was PBMCs. These receptors all stem from a woman aged 25-40 years in good health and CMV-seronegative.

V gene TRBV10-2 combines with J gene TRBJ2-7; 7 bases fit TRBD1. The length of the CDR3 is 14 residues. Unmatched junction bases numbered 12, after V lost 6 bases and J lost 7 bases. Germline CDR1 WSHSY, CDR2 SAAADI. CDR3 amino acids: CASSVQGSYVEQYF. The CDR3 DNA is TGCGCCAGCAGCGTACAGGGGTCCTACGTGGAGCAGTACTTC.

The chain has TRBV2 and TRBJ1-1; perhaps TRBD1 as D (5 bases). Germline CDR1 and CDR2: SNHLY and FYNNEI. Trimming took off 5 bases at V and 1 base at J, with 11 bases between the two ends. The CDR3 length is 14 residues. The CDR3 here is CASSNRLANTEAFF. The DNA for the CDR3 is TGTGCCAGCAGTAACAGGCTGGCGAACACTGAAGCTTTCTTT.

The V gene is TRBV27, the J gene TRBJ2-7, with 7 nucleotides matching TRBD1. Germline V lookup: CDR1 MNHEY, CDR2 SMNVEV (reference sequence). The CDR3 has 11 amino acids. V was pared by 4 bases and J by 9 bases, with 3 bases of the junction left unmatched. CDR3 DNA: TGTGCCAGCAGTTCATGGACAGGGCAGTACTTC. Translated, it gives CASSSWTGQYF.

The chain uses TRBV11-1 and TRBJ2-2; maybe TRBD1 (5 bases). V was clipped by 5 bases and J by 5 bases, with 21 bases between them. This CDR3 spans 17 amino acids. Per the germline V gene, CDR1 is SGHAT and CDR2 is FQDESV (reference sequence). CDR3: CASSATIKLTATGELFF. The CDR3 bases are TGTGCCAGCAGCGCTACGATAAAGCTGACAGCGACCGGGGAGCTGTTTTTT.

As to this clone: A far larger clone is just one base off, so this is likely a read error. The chain uses TRBV4-2 and TRBJ1-5; 9 nucleotides match TRBD1. The CDR3 is 13 amino acids. The V gene end was trimmed by 5 bases and the J gene end by 5 bases; junction bases not matched to a gene: 1. CDR1 is LGHNA and CDR2 is YNFKEQ in the germline V gene. CDR3 nucleotides: TGTGCCAGCAGCGGACAGGGGTATCAGCCCCAGCATTTT. It is translated as CASSGQGYQPQHF.

The chain joins TRBV7-9 to TRBJ2-3; TRBD1 might be the D (5 bases). This CDR3 has 13 residues. V shed 7 bases and J shed 3 bases, with 11 bases lying between them. Germline assignment: CDR1 SEHNR and CDR2 FQNEAQ (reference sequence). This CDR3 is CASMGRVTDTQYF. The CDR3 DNA follows: TGTGCCAGCATGGGCAGGGTGACAGATACGCAGTATTTT.

The chain carries TRBV7-8 and TRBJ1-4, with TRBD1 identical over 11 bases. Germline values: CDR1 SGHVS, CDR2 FQNEAQ. V gave up 1 base and J gave up 7 bases; unmatched junction bases: 8. The CDR3 totals 17 residues. The CDR3 sequence: CASSLEPGQGGSEKLFF. CDR3 DNA: TGTGCCAGCAGCTTAGAGCCGGGACAGGGGGGAAGTGAAAAACTGTTTTTT.

V gene TRBV27 combines with J gene TRBJ1-1; D unclear. CDR1 and CDR2 from the germline V gene are MNHEY and SMNVEV (reference sequence). This CDR3 contains 14 residues. V shed 5 bases and J shed 1 base, with 11 bases lying between them. The chain's CDR3 is CASSRGGPNTEAFF. The CDR3 DNA reads as TGTGCCAGCAGTCGAGGAGGGCCGAACACTGAAGCTTTCTTT.

This chain joins TRBV2 and TRBJ2-7, with TRBD1 matching over 10 bases. The CDR3 consists of 14 residues. The junction had 3 bases not matched to a gene; V was cut back by 6 bases and J by 1 base. Germline CDR1 and CDR2: SNHLY and FYNNEI. The CDR3 protein is CASRRGQGSYEQYF. The CDR3 nucleotides are TGTGCCAGCAGGAGGGGACAGGGGTCCTACGAGCAGTACTTC. Together with reference TRBV2 and TRBJ2-7, the CDR3 gives the full variable domain: EPEVTQTPSHQVTQMGQEVILRCVPISNHLYFYWYRQILGQKVEFLVSFYNNEISEKSEIFDDQFSVERPDGSNFTLKIRSTKLEDSAMYFCASRRGQGSYEQYFGPGTRLTVT.

This rearrangement joins TRBV2 to TRBJ2-5, with D uncertain. Between the trimmed V and J ends, which lost 6 bases and 5 bases, there was a span of 10 bases. The germline gives CDR1 SNHLY, CDR2 FYNNEI. The CDR3 extends over 12 amino acids. CDR3 DNA sequence: TGTGCCAGCAGGAATTTCGCGGAGACCCAGTACTTC. It codes for CASRNFAETQYF.

This chain links TRBV7-8 with TRBJ2-7; 11 bases match TRBD1. Germline CDR1 reads SGHVS; CDR2 reads FQNEAQ. V trimming: 5 bases; J trimming: 3 bases; junction bases outside the gene matches: 12. The CDR3 has 17 residues. The CDR3 protein is CASSPMGTGGSRYEQYF. In DNA, the CDR3 is TGTGCCAGCAGCCCAATGGGGACAGGGGGATCCCGCTACGAGCAGTACTTC.

The chain uses TRBV7-6 and TRBJ2-1; 9 bases agree with TRBD2. This CDR3 spans 15 amino acids. V lost 4 bases and J lost 5; bases outside the gene matches: 6. In germline, CDR1 is SGHVS, CDR2 FNYEAQ. The CDR3 loop is CASSSRLAANNEQFF. The CDR3, as DNA: TGTGCCAGCAGCTCCCGACTAGCGGCAAACAATGAGCAGTTCTTC.

CDR3 protein: CASSFKSGTGPKTQYF. Written as DNA, the CDR3 is TGCGCCAGCAGCTTTAAGTCGGGGACAGGGCCAAAGACCCAGTACTTC. The chain joins TRBV5-1 to TRBJ2-5, with 9 nucleotides matching TRBD1. CDR3 length equals 16 residues. V shed 2 bases, J shed 6 bases, and the junction held 11 bases outside the gene matches. CDR1 and CDR2 (germline): SGHRS, YFSETQ. Full variable domain (rest looked up from reference TRBV5-1 and TRBJ2-5): KAGVTQTPRYLIKTRGQQVTLSCSPISGHRSVSWYQQTPGQGLQFLFEYFSETQRNKGNFPGRFSGRQFSNSRSEMNVSTLELGDSALYLCASSFKSGTGPKTQYFGPGTRLLVL.

The chain employs TRBV6-5 and TRBJ1-6; 10 nucleotides line up with TRBD1. Germline loops: CDR1 MNHEY, CDR2 SVGAGI. The CDR3 extends over 16 amino acids. V was pared by 1 base and J by 8 bases, with 5 bases of the junction left unmatched. The CDR3 DNA is TGTGCCAGCAGTTACTTGGGACAGGGGATGGATTCACCCCTCCACTTT. Protein: CASSYLGQGMDSPLHF.

The rearrangement uses TRBV11-2 and TRBJ2-1, with a possible D match to TRBD2 (5 bases). The CDR3 spans 17 residues. Trimming took off 0 bases at V and 10 bases at J, with 22 bases between the two ends. Germline loops: CDR1 SGHAT, CDR2 FQNNGV. CDR3 nucleotides: TGTGCCAGCAGCTTAGAACCCAGGCCTAGCCGCGGCGGGGAGCAGTTCTTC. As protein: CASSLEPRPSRGGEQFF.